The rows below give T cell receptor beta chains drawn from one sample of a study of human thymus T cells. TCRdb's copy holds only in-frame clones and misses some; the assay was immunoSEQ multiplex PCR. Counted here are 57,000 or so clones, 94% occurring once; the ten biggest clones make up less than 7%. The sequenced sample was blood. Receptor source: a boy younger than two with a congenital heart defect but otherwise immunologically healthy. Each CDR3 is given with its conserved first and last residue. The D gene is left open where the match is weak. Size is omitted from some rows. Given values are once, few, many or a class for expanded clones.

clone_size	d_call	v_call	j_call	cdr3_nt	cdr3_aa
.	.	TRBV4-1	TRBJ1-2	TGCGCCAGCAGCCAAGAAATTTCTCTAAGGGAGTATGGCTACACCTTC	CASSQEISLREYGYTF
.	TRBD2	TRBV5-1	TRBJ2-2	TGCGCCAGCAGCGTCCCACTAGCGGGGGCGGCTGGGGAGCTGTTTTTT	CASSVPLAGAAGELFF
.	.	TRBV13	TRBJ2-7	TGTGCCAGCAGCTTAGGCTACGAGCAGTACTTC	CASSLGYEQYF
.	.	TRBV11-3	TRBJ2-5	TGTGCCAGCACCGATGAATTCCAAGAGACCCAGTACTTC	CASTDEFQETQYF
.	.	TRBV6-5	TRBJ2-5	TGTGCCAGCAGTTACTCGAAATCCTTAGAGACCCAGTACTTC	CASSYSKSLETQYF
.	.	TRBV5-4	TRBJ2-7	TGTGCCAGCAGCCGGGACCCTCAACGCCACGAGCAGTACTTC	CASSRDPQRHEQYF
.	TRBD1	TRBV6-1	TRBJ1-2	TGTGCCAGCAGTCGGACAGGGATCTATGGCTACACCTTC	CASSRTGIYGYTF
.	.	TRBV20-1	TRBJ1-2	TGCAGTGCTAGACAGGGCTATGGCTACACCTTC	CSARQGYGYTF
.	.	TRBV10-2	TRBJ2-3	TGCGCCAGCAGTGGAGCGGCTTTCGCAGATACGCAGTATTTT	CASSGAAFADTQYF
.	TRBD1	TRBV19	TRBJ2-7	TGTGCCAGTAGTACCCGCCCCGGACAGGGTATATCCTACGAGCAGTACTTC	CASSTRPGQGISYEQYF
.	.	TRBV5-1	TRBJ2-5	TGCGCCAGCAGCTTGGTGGGGGGGCCTTCGAAGACCCAGTACTTC	CASSLVGGPSKTQYF
few	.	TRBV11-1	TRBJ1-1	TGTGCCAGCAGCTTAGCAGCAGGGAACACTGAAGCTTTCTTT	CASSLAAGNTEAFF
.	.	TRBV19	TRBJ2-1	TGTGCCAGTAGGGGATGGGTACAGGGCAATGAGCAGTTCTTC	CASRGWVQGNEQFF
.	.	TRBV7-2	TRBJ1-3	TGTGCCAGCAGCCGGAGCTCTGGAAACACCATATATTTT	CASSRSSGNTIYF
.	.	TRBV19	TRBJ1-5	TGTGCCAGTAGTATGGTGGGGGAGGGACCCCAGCATTTT	CASSMVGEGPQHF
.	TRBD2	TRBV10-3	TRBJ2-7	TGTGCCATCAGTGACAAGAGAGCGGGGGCCTACGAGCAGTACTTC	CAISDKRAGAYEQYF
.	TRBD1	TRBV12-5	TRBJ1-4	TGTGCTAGTGGTTTGGGACAGGGACGGGAAAAACTGTTTTTT	CASGLGQGREKLFF
.	.	TRBV4-3	TRBJ2-2	TGCGCCAGCAGCCAAGAGGATCTTAGGGGGGAGCTGTTTTTT	CASSQEDLRGELFF
once	.	TRBV5-6	TRBJ2-3	TGTGCCAGCAGCTTCGGGGTCCGCCCATGGTATTTT	CASSFGVRPWYF
.	TRBD1	TRBV19	TRBJ1-2	TGTGCCAGTAGTACCCTTTCACCGGGACAGGGAAACTATGGCTACACCTTC	CASSTLSPGQGNYGYTF
.	TRBD1	TRBV6-1	TRBJ2-7	TGTGCCAGCAGTGAACGAGGTTTCCGGGACAGCGCCTACGAGCAGTACTTC	CASSERGFRDSAYEQYF
.	.	TRBV7-9	TRBJ1-4	TGTGCCAGCAGCTTAGGGGCAACTAATGAAAAACTGTTTTTT	CASSLGATNEKLFF
.	.	TRBV14	TRBJ1-6	TGTGCCAGCAGCCAAGTCTATTCACCCCTCCACTTT	CASSQVYSPLHF
.	.	TRBV19	TRBJ1-1	TGTGCCAGTATTAGTCTCCTAGAGCCGAACACTGAAGCTTTCTTT	CASISLLEPNTEAFF
.	.	TRBV7-9	TRBJ2-7	TGTGCCAGCAGCGGAGGGACCACCTACGAGCAGTACTTC	CASSGGTTYEQYF
.	.	TRBV7-9	TRBJ1-5	TGTGCCAGCAGCTTAGCGGGGGCATCATATCAGCCCCAGCATTTT	CASSLAGASYQPQHF
.	.	TRBV28	TRBJ1-2	TGTGCCAGCAGTTTGACAAACTATGGCTACACCTTC	CASSLTNYGYTF
.	TRBD2	TRBV10-3	TRBJ2-3	TGTGCCATCAGTCTTAGCGGGGGGATAAAGGCTCGGACAGATACGCAGTATTTT	CAISLSGGIKARTDTQYF
.	.	TRBV9	TRBJ2-5	TGTGCCAGCAGCGTAGCCCCCCTTCAGGAGACCCAGTACTTC	CASSVAPLQETQYF
.	.	TRBV7-3	TRBJ2-1	TGTGCCAGCAGCCGGGACAAATACAATGAGCAGTTCTTC	CASSRDKYNEQFF
.	TRBD2	TRBV7-2	TRBJ2-3	TGTGCCAGCAGCTTAGCGGGACTAGCGGGAGGGGGCACAGATACGCAGTATTTT	CASSLAGLAGGGTDTQYF
.	.	TRBV19	TRBJ2-7	TGTGCCAGTAGTATAGGGTACGAGCAGTACTTC	CASSIGYEQYF
.	.	TRBV5-6	TRBJ1-2	TGTGCCAGCAGCCCGAGGGGGGGCCCCTATGGCTACACCTTC	CASSPRGGPYGYTF
.	TRBD1	TRBV11-2	TRBJ1-5	TGTGCCAGCGGAAACCAGGGGGGAGGGCCCCAGCATTTT	CASGNQGGGPQHF
.	TRBD2	TRBV6-1	TRBJ2-5	TGTGCCAGCAGTGCTGCCCCGCCACACGGACTAGAGGGGCCCCAGTACTTC	CASSAAPPHGLEGPQYF
.	.	TRBV13	TRBJ1-1	TGTGCCAGCACCTTATCTAGGGGGGGGCCGGGTGAAGCTTTCTTT	CASTLSRGGPGEAFF
.	TRBD1	TRBV28	TRBJ1-5	TGTGCCAGCAGTTTTGACAGGGACAATCAGCCCCAGCATTTT	CASSFDRDNQPQHF
.	.	TRBV6-6	TRBJ1-1	TGTGCCAGCAGTTTCCCCTTCGACAGCAACACTGAAGCTTTCTTT	CASSFPFDSNTEAFF
medium-sized	.	TRBV28	TRBJ2-3	TGTGCCAGCAGTTTTGGTGGTATATTAGGGTCGGGGCTGAACACAGATACGCAGTATTTT	CASSFGGILGSGLNTDTQYF
.	.	TRBV28	TRBJ2-1	TGTGCCAGCATGCTAAGTCATGAGCAGTTCTTC	CASMLSHEQFF
.	TRBD1	TRBV19	TRBJ2-7	TGTGCCAGTAGTATAGGACAGGGGGCCTACATTTTCGAGCAGTACTTC	CASSIGQGAYIFEQYF
.	TRBD1	TRBV7-2	TRBJ1-2	TGTGCCAGCAGCTTAGCGTTGGACAGGGTGGACGGCTACACCTTC	CASSLALDRVDGYTF
.	.	TRBV9	TRBJ1-4	TGTGCCAGCAGCCTAGAAGTTACAGGGACTAATGAAAAACTGTTTTTT	CASSLEVTGTNEKLFF
.	.	TRBV4-1	TRBJ2-3	TGCGCCAGCAGCCAAGAGGGCAATGGGAGAAGCACAGATACGCAGTATTTT	CASSQEGNGRSTDTQYF
.	TRBD1	TRBV2	TRBJ2-5	TGTGCCAGCAGCACCCGAGGGGGCTGGGCGGGTGAGACCCAGTACTTC	CASSTRGGWAGETQYF
.	.	TRBV6-6	TRBJ2-5	TGTGCCAGCAGTTACTCATCCCGACAAGAGACCCAGTACTTC	CASSYSSRQETQYF
.	TRBD2	TRBV25-1	TRBJ2-1	TGTGCCAGCGGCGTAGCGGGAGGACCCTACAATGAGCAGTTCTTC	CASGVAGGPYNEQFF
.	TRBD2	TRBV4-1	TRBJ2-1	TGCGCCAGCAGCCAAGGCGGGGGGGCGTCTTACAATGAGCAGTTCTTC	CASSQGGGASYNEQFF
.	.	TRBV6-1	TRBJ1-1	TGTGCCAGCAGTGTTGGGGGGTGGGGCACTGAAGCTTTCTTT	CASSVGGWGTEAFF
.	TRBD1	TRBV4-1	TRBJ2-5	TGCGCCAGTAGATACGAACCGGGACAGCAAGAGACCCAGTACTTC	CASRYEPGQQETQYF
.	.	TRBV6-9	TRBJ2-5	TGTGCCAGCAGTTACAGGGAAGAGACCCAGTACTTC	CASSYREETQYF
.	.	TRBV5-1	TRBJ2-7	TGCGCCAGCAGCCTCTCCCACCAATACGAGCAGTACTTC	CASSLSHQYEQYF
.	.	TRBV5-6	TRBJ1-2	TGTGCCAGCATCCTATCCGGGGCGGAGGGCTACACCTTC	CASILSGAEGYTF
.	.	TRBV27	TRBJ1-2	TGTGCCAGCAGATTTCAGGGGTCCTATGGCTACACCTTC	CASRFQGSYGYTF